Included here is one T cell receptor (beta chain) sequence, with context. Its antigen is undetermined. Germline CDR1 reads MNHNY; CDR2 reads SVGAGI (reference sequence). Deletions cut 2 bases from V and 6 bases from J, with 14 bases between. This CDR3 region has 15 residues. This entry is derived from a study of beta chain features in type 1 diabetes. Study observations and caveats: Moderate yet significant TCRB CDR3 shortening was seen in Type 1 diabetes patients in all four CD4+ subsets. Lower insertion and higher deletion counts appeared at VDJ junctions in type 1 diabetes patients.

Staining for CD45RO/CCR7/CD25/CD127/CD95/CD27 allowed sorting of CD4+ naive, central memory, regulatory and stem cell-like memory cells. Expressed TCRB transcripts were sequenced after all isolated RNA was converted to cDNA. Data came from immunoSEQ multiplex PCR; TCRdb stores just in-frame clones and leaves some out. Here the sample spans about 25,000 clones, around 65% being singletons. Sequencing was performed on stem cell memory CD4+ T cells from blood. This rearrangement joins TRBV6-6 to TRBJ1-5; D is ambiguous. This TCR derives from a middle-aged woman with type 1 diabetes. CDR3 residues: CASSYPGRSGQPQHF. The CDR3 DNA reads TGTGCCAGCAGTTACCCGGGGAGATCGGGTCAGCCCCAGCATTTT.